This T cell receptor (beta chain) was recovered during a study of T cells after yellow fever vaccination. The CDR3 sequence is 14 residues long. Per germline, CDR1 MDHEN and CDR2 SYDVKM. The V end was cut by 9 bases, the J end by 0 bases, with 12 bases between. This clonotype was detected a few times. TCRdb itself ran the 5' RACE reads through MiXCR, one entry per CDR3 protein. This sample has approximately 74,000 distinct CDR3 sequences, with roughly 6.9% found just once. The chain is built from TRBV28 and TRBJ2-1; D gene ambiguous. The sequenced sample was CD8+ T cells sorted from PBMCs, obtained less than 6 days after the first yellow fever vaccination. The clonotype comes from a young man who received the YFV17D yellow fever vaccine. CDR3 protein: CARYSGYSYNEQFF. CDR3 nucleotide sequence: TGTGCCAGATACTCGGGCTACTCCTACAATGAGCAGTTCTTC.